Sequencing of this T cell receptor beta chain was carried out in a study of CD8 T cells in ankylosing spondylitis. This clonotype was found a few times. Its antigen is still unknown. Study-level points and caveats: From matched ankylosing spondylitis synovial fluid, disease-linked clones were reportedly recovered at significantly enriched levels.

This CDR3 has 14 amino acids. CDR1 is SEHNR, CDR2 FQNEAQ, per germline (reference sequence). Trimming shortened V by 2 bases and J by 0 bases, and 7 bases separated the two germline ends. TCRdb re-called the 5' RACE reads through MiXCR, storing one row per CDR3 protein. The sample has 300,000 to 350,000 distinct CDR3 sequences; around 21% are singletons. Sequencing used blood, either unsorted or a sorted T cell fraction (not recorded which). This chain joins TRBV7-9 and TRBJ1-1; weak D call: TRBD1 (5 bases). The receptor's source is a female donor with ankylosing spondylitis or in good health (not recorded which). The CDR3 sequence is CASSLTDMNTEAFF. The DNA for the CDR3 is TGTGCCAGCAGCTTAACGGACATGAACACTGAAGCTTTCTTT.